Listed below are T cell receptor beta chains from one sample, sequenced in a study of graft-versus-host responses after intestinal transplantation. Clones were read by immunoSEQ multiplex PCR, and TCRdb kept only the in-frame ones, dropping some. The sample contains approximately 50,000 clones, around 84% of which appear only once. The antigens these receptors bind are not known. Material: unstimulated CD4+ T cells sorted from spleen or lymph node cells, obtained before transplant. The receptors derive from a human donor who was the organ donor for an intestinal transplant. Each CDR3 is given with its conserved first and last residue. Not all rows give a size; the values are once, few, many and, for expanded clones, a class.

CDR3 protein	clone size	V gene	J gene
CASSLVAGGSYNEQFF	.	TRBV5-1	TRBJ2-1
CASSERDRASYEQYF	.	TRBV10-2	TRBJ2-7
CASSLVKMRDLLQGYTF	.	TRBV5-6	TRBJ1-2
CATYFYGYTF	.	TRBV19	TRBJ1-2
CASSQALGPKATGELFF	.	TRBV4-3	TRBJ2-2
CASSFTVHEMQYF	.	TRBV5-5	TRBJ2-3
CASSLNGNNEQFF	.	TRBV5-1	TRBJ2-1
CASSFVGGRYNEQFF	.	TRBV7-2	TRBJ2-1
CASSLQGNYGYTF	.	TRBV7-8	TRBJ1-2
CASSLGGLAGEETQYF	.	TRBV11-3	TRBJ2-5
CAISEPRWGYYEQYF	.	TRBV10-3	TRBJ2-7
CASKRGSTDTQYF	.	TRBV10-2	TRBJ2-3
CASSMDRLNTGELFF	.	TRBV6-5	TRBJ2-2
CASSLVGSSNYGYTF	.	TRBV7-9	TRBJ1-2
CARLRQPQHF	.	TRBV10-1	TRBJ1-5
CASSYRDKYGYTF	.	TRBV7-9	TRBJ1-2
CASSLEEGLAGVFVEYF	.	TRBV11-3	TRBJ2-3
CASRGGPNYEQYF	.	TRBV6-5	TRBJ2-7
CASSPWDRAGTDTQYF	.	TRBV5-1	TRBJ2-3
CASSLAGGGVWEQFF	.	TRBV5-4	TRBJ2-1
CASRPSGVSSYNEQFF	.	TRBV7-2	TRBJ2-1
CASSVDSRTYNEQFF	.	TRBV9	TRBJ2-1
CASSTHRADTQYF	.	TRBV7-7	TRBJ2-3
CASSEKANTQYF	.	TRBV2	TRBJ2-3
CASSSDSYYGYTF	.	TRBV6-5	TRBJ1-2
CAWMTNYEQYF	.	TRBV30	TRBJ2-7
CASSRRGSQETQYF	.	TRBV6-5	TRBJ2-5
CASSLKLLSGGDNYEQYF	.	TRBV14	TRBJ2-7
CASGLAGYEQYF	.	TRBV6-5	TRBJ2-7
CASSYRGGTEAFF	.	TRBV6-6	TRBJ1-1
CASSLDGRGNTEAFF	.	TRBV11-3	TRBJ1-1
CSVGQGAEAFF	.	TRBV29-1	TRBJ1-1
CASSKILADYGYTF	.	TRBV19	TRBJ1-2
CASSLVPSPTDTQYF	.	TRBV5-1	TRBJ2-3
CASKKEEVAADTQYF	few	TRBV21-1	TRBJ2-3
CSVNRGSNYGYTF	.	TRBV29-1	TRBJ1-2
CASSFGLAVYNEQFF	once	TRBV5-4	TRBJ2-1
CASSVERGLAGVETQYF	once	TRBV9	TRBJ2-5
CAWSVGKTGLGYEQYF	.	TRBV30	TRBJ2-7
CASSLVAGGPPDTQYF	.	TRBV7-9	TRBJ2-3
CASSGQWAGAETQYF	.	TRBV9	TRBJ2-5
CASSSGFYEQYF	once	TRBV11-3	.
CATSTKVNTGELFF	.	TRBV15	TRBJ2-2
CASSVDINYGYTF	once	TRBV9	TRBJ1-2
CASSEGTENIQYF	.	TRBV5-4	TRBJ2-4
CASSPPTSGGYNEQFF	.	TRBV18	TRBJ2-1
CASSFNSPNTEAFF	.	TRBV27	TRBJ1-1
CASSLSGTGAFDEQFF	.	TRBV27	TRBJ2-1
CASSLSDYNEQFF	.	TRBV5-4	TRBJ2-1
CASSRTGVWYNEQFF	.	TRBV18	TRBJ2-1
CASSVRQSNSPLHF	.	TRBV9	TRBJ1-6
CASSLQNYGYTF	.	TRBV5-4	TRBJ1-2